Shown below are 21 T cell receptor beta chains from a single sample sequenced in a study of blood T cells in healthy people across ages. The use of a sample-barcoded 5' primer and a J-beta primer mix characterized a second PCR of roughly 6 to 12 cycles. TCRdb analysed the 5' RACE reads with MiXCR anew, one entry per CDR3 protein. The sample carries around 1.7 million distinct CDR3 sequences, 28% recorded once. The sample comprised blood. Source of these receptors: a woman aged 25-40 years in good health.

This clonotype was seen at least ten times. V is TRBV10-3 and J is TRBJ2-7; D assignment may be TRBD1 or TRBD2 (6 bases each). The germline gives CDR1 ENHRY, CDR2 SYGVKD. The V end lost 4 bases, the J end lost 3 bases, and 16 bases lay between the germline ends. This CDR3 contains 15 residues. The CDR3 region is CAISALGGRDYEQYF. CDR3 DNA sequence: TGTGCCATCAGTGCTTTAGGGGGGCGCGACTACGAGCAGTACTTC.

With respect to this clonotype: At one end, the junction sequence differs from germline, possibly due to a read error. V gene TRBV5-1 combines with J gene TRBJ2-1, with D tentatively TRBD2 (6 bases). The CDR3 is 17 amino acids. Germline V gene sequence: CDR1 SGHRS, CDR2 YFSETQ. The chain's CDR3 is CASSTGYSGTSYNERYF. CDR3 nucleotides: TGCGCCAGCAGCACCGGGTATAGCGGAACTTCCTACAATGAGCGGTACTTC.

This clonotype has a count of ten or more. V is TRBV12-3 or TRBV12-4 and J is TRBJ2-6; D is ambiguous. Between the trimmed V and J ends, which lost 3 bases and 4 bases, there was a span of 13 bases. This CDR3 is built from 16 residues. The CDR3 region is CASSFSRQAGANVLTF. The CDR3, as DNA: TGTGCCAGCAGTTTTTCCAGACAAGCCGGGGCCAACGTCCTGACTTTC.

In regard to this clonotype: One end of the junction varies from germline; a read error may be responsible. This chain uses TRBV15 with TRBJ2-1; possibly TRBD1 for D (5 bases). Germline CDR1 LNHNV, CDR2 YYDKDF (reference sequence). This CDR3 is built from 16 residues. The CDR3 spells CATGRASFRSYNEQFF. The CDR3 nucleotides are TGTGCCACCGGCAGGGCATCGTTTCGCTCCTACAATGAGCAGTTCTTC.

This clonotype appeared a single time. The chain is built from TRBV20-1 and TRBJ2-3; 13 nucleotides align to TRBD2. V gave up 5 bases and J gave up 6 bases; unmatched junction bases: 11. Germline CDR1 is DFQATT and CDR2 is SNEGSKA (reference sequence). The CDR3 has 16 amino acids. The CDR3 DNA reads TGCAGTGCTGCCCGGACTAGCGGGAGTTTCAAGGATACGCAGTATTTT. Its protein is CSAARTSGSFKDTQYF.

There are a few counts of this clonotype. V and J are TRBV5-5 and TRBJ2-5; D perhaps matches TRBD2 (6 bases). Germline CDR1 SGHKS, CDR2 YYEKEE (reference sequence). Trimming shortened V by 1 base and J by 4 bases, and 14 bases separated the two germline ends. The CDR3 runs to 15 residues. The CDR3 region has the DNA TGTGCCAGCAGCTTGCTTGGAGGGAGAGGAGAGACCCAGTACTTC. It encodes CASSLLGGRGETQYF. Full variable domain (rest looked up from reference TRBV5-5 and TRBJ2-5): DAGVTQSPTHLIKTRGQQVTLRCSPISGHKSVSWYQQVLGQGPQFIFQYYEKEERGRGNFPDRFSARQFPNYSSELNVNALLLGDSALYLCASSLLGGRGETQYFGPGTRLLVL.

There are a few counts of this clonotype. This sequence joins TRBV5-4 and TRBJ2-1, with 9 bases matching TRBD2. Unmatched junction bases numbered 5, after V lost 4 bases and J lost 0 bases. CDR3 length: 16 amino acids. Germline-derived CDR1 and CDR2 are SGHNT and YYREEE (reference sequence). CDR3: CASSRSSGSSYNEQFF. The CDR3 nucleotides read TGTGCCAGCAGCCGAAGTAGCGGGAGCTCCTACAATGAGCAGTTCTTC.

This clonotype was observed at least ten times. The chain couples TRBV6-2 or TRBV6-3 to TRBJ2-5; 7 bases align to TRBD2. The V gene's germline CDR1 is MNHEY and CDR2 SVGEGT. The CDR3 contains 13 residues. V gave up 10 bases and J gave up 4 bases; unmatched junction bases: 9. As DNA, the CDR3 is TGTGCCACTAGCCGGGACTACATAGAGACCCAGTACTTC. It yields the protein CATSRDYIETQYF.

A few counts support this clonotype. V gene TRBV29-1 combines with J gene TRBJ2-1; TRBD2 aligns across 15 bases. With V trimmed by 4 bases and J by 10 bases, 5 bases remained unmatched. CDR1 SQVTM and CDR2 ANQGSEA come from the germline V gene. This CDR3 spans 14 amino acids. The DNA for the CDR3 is TGCAGCGTTGGGACTAGCGGGGGGGGAAGGGAGCAGTTCTTC. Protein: CSVGTSGGGREQFF.

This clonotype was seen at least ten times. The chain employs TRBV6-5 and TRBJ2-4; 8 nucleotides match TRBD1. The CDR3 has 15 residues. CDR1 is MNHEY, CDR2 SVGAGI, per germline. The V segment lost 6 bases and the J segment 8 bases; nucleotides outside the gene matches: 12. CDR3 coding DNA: TGTGCCAGCAGGGGACGAGGACAGGGTGGGGACATTCAGTACTTC. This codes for CASRGRGQGGDIQYF.

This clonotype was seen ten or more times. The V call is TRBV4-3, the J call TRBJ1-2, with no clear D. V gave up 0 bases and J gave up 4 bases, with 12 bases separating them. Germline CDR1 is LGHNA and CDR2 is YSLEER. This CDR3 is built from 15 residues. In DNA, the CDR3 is TGCGCCAGCAGCCAAGACCCCGGACGCGGCTATGGCTACACCTTC. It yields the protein CASSQDPGRGYGYTF.

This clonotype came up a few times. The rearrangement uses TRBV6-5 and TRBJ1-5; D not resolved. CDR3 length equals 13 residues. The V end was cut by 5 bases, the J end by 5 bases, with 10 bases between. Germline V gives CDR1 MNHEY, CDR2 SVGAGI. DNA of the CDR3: TGTGCCAGCAGTCCCGGGTCCTATCAGCCCCAGCATTTT. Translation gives CASSPGSYQPQHF.

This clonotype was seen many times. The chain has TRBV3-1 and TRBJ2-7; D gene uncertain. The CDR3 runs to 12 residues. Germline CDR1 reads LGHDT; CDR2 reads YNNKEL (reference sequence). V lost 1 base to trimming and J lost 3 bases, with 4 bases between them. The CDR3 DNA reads TGTGCCAGCAGCCAAGCCTACTACGAGCAGTACTTC. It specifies CASSQAYYEQYF.

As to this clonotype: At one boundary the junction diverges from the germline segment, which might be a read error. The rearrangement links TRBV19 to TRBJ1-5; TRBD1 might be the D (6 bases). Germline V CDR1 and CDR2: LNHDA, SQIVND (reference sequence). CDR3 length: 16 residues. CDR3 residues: CVSSPRGGTRNQPQHF. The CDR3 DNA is TGTGTCAGTAGTCCCCGTGGGGGGACACGGAATCAGCCCCAGCATTTT.

CDR3 sequence: CSVGRTQYF. The CDR3 DNA is TGCAGCGTTGGAAGGACGCAGTATTTT. The genes are TRBV29-1 and TRBJ2-3; the D is unclear. Deletions cut 4 bases from V and 9 bases from J, with 5 bases between. From germline, CDR1 is SQVTM and CDR2 ANQGSEA. This CDR3 spans 9 amino acids.

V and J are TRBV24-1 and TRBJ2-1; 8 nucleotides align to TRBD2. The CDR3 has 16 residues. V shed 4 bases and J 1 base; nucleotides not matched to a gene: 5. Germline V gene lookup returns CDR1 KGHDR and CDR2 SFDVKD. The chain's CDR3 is CATSETGTRSYNEQFF. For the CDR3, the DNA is TGTGCCACCAGTGAAACAGGGACTAGATCCTACAATGAGCAGTTCTTC.

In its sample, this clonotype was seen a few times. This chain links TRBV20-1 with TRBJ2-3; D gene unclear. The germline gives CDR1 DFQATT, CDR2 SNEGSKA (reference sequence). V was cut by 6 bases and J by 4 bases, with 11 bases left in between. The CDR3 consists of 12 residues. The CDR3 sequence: CSAWLGADTQYF. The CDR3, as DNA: TGCAGTGCCTGGCTTGGGGCAGATACGCAGTATTTT.

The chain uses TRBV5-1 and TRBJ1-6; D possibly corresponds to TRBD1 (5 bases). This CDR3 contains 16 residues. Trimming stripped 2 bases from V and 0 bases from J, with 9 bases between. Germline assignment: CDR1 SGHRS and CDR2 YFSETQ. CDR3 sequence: CASSFRQSSYNSPLHF. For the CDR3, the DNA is TGCGCCAGCAGCTTCCGACAGAGCTCCTATAATTCACCCCTCCACTTT.

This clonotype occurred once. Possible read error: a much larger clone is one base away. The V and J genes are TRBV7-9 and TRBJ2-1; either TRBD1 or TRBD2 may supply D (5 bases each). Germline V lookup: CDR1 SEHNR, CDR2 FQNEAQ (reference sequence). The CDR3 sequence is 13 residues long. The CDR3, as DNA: TGTGCCAGCAGCTCGGGGACCAACAATAAGCAGTTCTTC. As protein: CASSSGTNNKQFF.

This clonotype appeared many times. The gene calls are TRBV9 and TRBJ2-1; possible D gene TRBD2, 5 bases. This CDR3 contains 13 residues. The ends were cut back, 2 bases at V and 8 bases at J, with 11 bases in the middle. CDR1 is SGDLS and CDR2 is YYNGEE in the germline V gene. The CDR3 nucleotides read TGTGCCAGCAGCGTCTCCTCGGGATATGAGCAGTTCTTC. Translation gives CASSVSSGYEQFF.

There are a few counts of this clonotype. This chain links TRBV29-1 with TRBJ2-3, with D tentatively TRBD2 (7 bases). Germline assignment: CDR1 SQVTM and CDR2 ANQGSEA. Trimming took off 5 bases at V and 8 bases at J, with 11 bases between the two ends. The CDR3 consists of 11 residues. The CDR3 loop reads CSVSRGGTQYF. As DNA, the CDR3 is TGCAGCGTTTCAAGGGGGGGTACGCAGTATTTT.